This note documents a single T cell receptor (beta chain) sequence. What it recognizes is unknown. These data are taken from a study of siplizumab effects on memory and regulatory T cells. Some clones are missing from TCRdb's copy, which holds only in-frame ones; the method was immunoSEQ multiplex PCR. The data show approximately 94,000 clones, approximately 91% seen once. General study points: Siplizumab conditions gave an average of around 70% Treg-derived mappable alloreactive CD4+ clones, versus 25% to 30% for controls.

CDR1 and CDR2 (germline): MDHEN, SYDVKM. The CDR3 is made up of 12 amino acids. V lost 6 bases and J 7 bases, leaving 12 bases between the germline ends. The TCR comes from a human donor in good health. The material sequenced was CD4+ T cells sorted from blood. This chain connects TRBV28 to TRBJ2-5, with unresolved D. CDR3 in amino acids: CASSRPTGTQYF. The CDR3 coding sequence is TGTGCCAGCAGCCGCCCAACCGGGACCCAGTACTTC.